This T cell receptor (beta chain) was captured in a study of T cell changes during pregnancy in multiple sclerosis. The CDR3 is 13 residues long. The germline V gene has CDR1 GTSNPN and CDR2 SVGIG (reference sequence). V was shortened by 1 base and J by 8 bases, with 12 bases between the two germline ends. The method was immunoSEQ multiplex PCR; TCRdb's version includes in-frame clones alone and lacks a portion of them. The sample carries roughly 7,900 clones, 70% to 90% recorded once. The TCR originated in a female donor in good health, enrolled as a control in a pregnancy study. This rearrangement joins TRBV30 to TRBJ2-1; D not resolved. This specimen consisted of CD8+ T cells from peripheral blood mononuclear cells, obtained in the first trimester of pregnancy. CDR3 residues: CAWSEPPPDEQFF. The CDR3 DNA follows: TGTGCCTGGAGTGAACCACCGCCGGATGAGCAGTTCTTC.